Each of the 9 T cell receptor beta chains below was sequenced from the same sample in a study of blood T cell repertoires in COVID-19. The data were produced by immunoSEQ multiplex PCR, yet TCRdb's version contains in-frame clones alone and is incomplete. This sample has 180,000 or so clones, with approximately 85% found just once. The specimen was peripheral blood. The receptors were gathered from a man in his sixties who had recovered from COVID-19.

J is TRBJ1-4 and V is TRBV2; possible D gene TRBD1, 5 bases. Germline V gene data show CDR1 as SNHLY and CDR2 as FYNNEI. The CDR3 totals 17 residues. The V and J ends lost 4 bases and 1 base respectively, with 16 bases between them. DNA of the CDR3: TGTGCCAGCAGTGGAGTGGGCTCAGGGATAACTAATGAAAAACTGTTTTTT. Encoded protein: CASSGVGSGITNEKLFF.

The sample holds a few counts of this clone. This chain joins TRBV11-2 and TRBJ1-2; D perhaps matches TRBD1 (5 bases). V was clipped by 1 base and J by 4 bases, with 10 bases between them. The V gene's germline CDR1 is SGHAT and CDR2 FQNNGV. This CDR3 comprises 14 residues. The CDR3 is CASSLAGLLYGYTF. The CDR3 DNA reads TGTGCCAGCAGCTTAGCAGGGCTTCTCTATGGCTACACCTTC.

A word on this clone: Mismatch with germline at one junction end may stem from a read error. The sample holds other DNA sequences that translate to the same CDR3. The genes are TRBV3-1 (or the pseudogene TRBV3-2) and TRBJ2-7, with 8 nucleotides matching TRBD1. Germline V gene data show CDR1 as LGHDT and CDR2 as YNNKEL (reference sequence). CDR3 length: 13 amino acids. The CDR3 loop reads CASSLPGGYEQYF. The CDR3 DNA follows: TGTGCCAGCAGCCTCCCAGGGGGCTACGAGCAATACTTC.

The chain uses TRBV5-1 and TRBJ1-1, with D uncertain. The CDR3 sequence is 15 residues long. Trimming took off 1 base at V and 4 bases at J, with 14 bases between the two ends. CDR1 is SGHRS and CDR2 is YFSETQ in the germline V gene. CDR3 residues: CASSLLQSDGTEAFF. The CDR3 DNA reads as TGCGCCAGCAGCTTGCTACAGTCTGACGGCACTGAAGCTTTCTTT.

A few counts support this clone. The genes are TRBV6-5 and TRBJ1-6; the match to TRBD1 covers 7 bases. The CDR3 is 15 residues long. Germline V CDR1 and CDR2: MNHEY, SVGAGI. Losses at the gene ends were 7 bases for V and 8 bases for J; bases not matched to a gene: 11. The CDR3 loop is CASTTGDSSYSPLHF. The CDR3 region has the DNA TGTGCCAGCACTACTGGGGACAGCTCTTATTCACCCCTCCACTTT.

V usage is TRBV9 and J usage is TRBJ1-1; 9 bases are a match to TRBD1. The V gene's germline CDR1 is SGDLS and CDR2 YYNGEE. The CDR3 sequence is 14 residues long. The junction had 10 bases not matched to a gene; V was cut back by 2 bases and J by 11 bases. In DNA form, the CDR3 reads TGTGCCAGCAGCGTTAACAGGGGGCCGGGGGAGGCTTTCTTT. Protein product: CASSVNRGPGEAFF.

The table lists this clone with a count of one. This chain joins TRBV3-1 (or the pseudogene TRBV3-2) and TRBJ2-7; TRBD1 is a possible D gene (6 bases). Germline CDR1 is LGHDT and CDR2 is YNNKEL (reference sequence). The CDR3 length is 16 residues. Trimming removed 0 bases from V and 5 bases from J, with 17 bases in between. CDR3 DNA: TGTGCCAGCAGCCAAGATATCAATACAGGGCGCCACGAGCAGTACTTC. Its protein is CASSQDINTGRHEQYF.

The CDR3 loop is CASSQGNYGYTF. The DNA for the CDR3 is TGTGCCAGCTCGCAGGGGAACTATGGCTACACCTTC. The gene calls are TRBV18 and TRBJ1-2, with a weak D call TRBD1 (6 bases). Trimming took 6 bases from V and 2 from J, leaving 7 bases between them. CDR3 length equals 12 residues. Germline values: CDR1 KGHSH, CDR2 LQKENI.

J is TRBJ1-3 and V is TRBV11-2, with D unresolved. With 5 bases removed from V and 0 bases from J, the gap between germline ends came to 17 bases. This CDR3 region has 17 residues. The germline V gene has CDR1 SGHAT and CDR2 FQNNGV. The CDR3 DNA is TGTGCCAGCAGCCGCTCGGGAGATTGGCTCTCTGGAAACACCATATATTTT. It translates to CASSRSGDWLSGNTIYF. Full variable domain (remainder filled in from reference TRBV11-2 and TRBJ1-3): EAGVAQSPRYKIIEKRQSVAFWCNPISGHATLYWYQQILGQGPKLLIQFQNNGVVDDSQLPKDRFSAERLKGVDSTLKIQPAKLEDSAVYLCASSRSGDWLSGNTIYFGEGSWLTVV.